The rows below give T cell receptor beta chains drawn from one sample of a study of blood T cell repertoires in COVID-19. Here immunoSEQ multiplex PCR was the method, and the copy in TCRdb shows in-frame clones only, minus some. The sample shows some 28,000 clones, around 90% of them seen only once. Sequencing was carried out using peripheral blood. The receptors originated from a human donor in a cohort sampled during active COVID-19. CDR3s include the opening cysteine and the closing phenylalanine or tryptophan.

V gene | CDR3 protein
TRBV28 | CASSDRAGEIAFF
TRBV9 | CASSAGLHNEQFF
TRBV27 | CASSLSVAGGGDTQYF
TRBV10-3 | CAISPGTGSFGANVLTF
TRBV5-1 | CASSRGGLSTDTQYF
TRBV6-2/TRBV6-3 | CASSYSPTSGIYNEQFF
TRBV15 | CATSKTRAGIQETQYF
TRBV6-5 | CASTRDSRNQPQHF
TRBV5-1 | CASSLGQGGPNTIYF
TRBV6-5 | CASRTTGGLRYEQYF
TRBV7-3 | CASSLSGDSYNEQFF
TRBV9 | CASSVGGSGGQETQYF
TRBV7-3 | CASSAHSGANVLTF
TRBV5-1 | CASSLGTGIMNTEAFF
TRBV14 | CASSQGTSGRADDEQYF
TRBV12-3/TRBV12-4 | CASSSTTYNEQFF